These 10 T cell receptor beta chains came from one sample sequenced in a study of cytotoxic CD8 clonotypes in ibrutinib-treated CLL (dated by TCRdb to about 2021). This specimen's time point label, per the study, means: approximately 2 years on ibrutinib. The library was prepared using the immunoSEQ multiplex PCR assay. This is the immuneACCESS table as TCRdb keeps it, with only in-frame sequences that have V and J called. A part of the clones is gone; compared with another copy, unresolved V genes explain less than half, and the rest is unexplained. The table for this sample lists over 45,000 clones; 56% of them were counted only once. The ten largest clones capture roughly 22% of the sample. Sequenced material: PBMCs, taken after 24 months of ibrutinib treatment. These receptors were collected from a human donor with chronic lymphocytic leukemia.

The rearrangement links TRBV6-6 to TRBJ2-1, with 8 bases aligning to TRBD2. This CDR3 has 14 residues. Germline trimming cut 7 bases from V and 6 bases from J; bases unmatched to any gene: 8. In germline, CDR1 is MNHNY, CDR2 SVGAGI (reference sequence). CDR3 sequence reads: CASTRAGEANEQFF. The CDR3 coding sequence is TGTGCCAGCACCCGAGCGGGAGAGGCCAATGAGCAGTTCTTC.

The V and J genes are TRBV10-3 and TRBJ1-5; a possible D gene is TRBD1 (5 bases). Germline CDR1 reads ENHRY; CDR2 reads SYGVKD. Between the trimmed V and J ends, which lost 6 bases and 2 bases, there was a span of 8 bases. The CDR3 totals 13 residues. CDR3 in amino acids: CAIRGLGNQPQHF. For the CDR3, the DNA is TGTGCCATCAGGGGGCTGGGCAATCAGCCCCAGCATTTT.

V usage is TRBV7-2 and J usage is TRBJ2-5, with 16 bases matching TRBD2. The CDR3 is made up of 18 amino acids. The V segment lost 0 bases and the J segment 6 bases; nucleotides outside the gene matches: 7. Germline V gene data show CDR1 as SGHTA and CDR2 as FQGNSA. DNA for the CDR3: TGTGCCAGCAGCTTAGCCTGGGGACTAGCGGGAGGGCCTCAGACCCAGTACTTC. As protein: CASSLAWGLAGGPQTQYF.

This clone was counted between two and nine times. The V gene is TRBV14, the J gene TRBJ2-7, with a weak D call TRBD2 (5 bases). V shed 0 bases and J shed 7 bases, with 13 bases lying between them. Germline-derived CDR1 and CDR2 are SGHDN and FVKESK. The CDR3 consists of 14 residues. CDR3 in DNA: TGTGCCAGCAGCCAAGATCCGGTCGGCGGGGAGCAGTACTTC. It specifies CASSQDPVGGEQYF. Full variable domain (outside the CDR3, taken from reference TRBV14 and TRBJ2-7): EAGVTQFPSHSVIEKGQTVTLRCDPISGHDNLYWYRRVMGKEIKFLLHFVKESKQDESGMPNNRFLAERTGGTYSTLKVQPAELEDSGVYFCASSQDPVGGEQYFGPGTRLTVT.

This chain links TRBV7-9 with TRBJ2-7; 12 nucleotides match TRBD2. The germline V gene has CDR1 SEHNR and CDR2 FQNEAQ (reference sequence). The CDR3 consists of 16 residues. The ends lost 1 base at V and 5 bases at J; junction bases unmatched: 6. Written as DNA, the CDR3 is TGTGCCAGCAGCTTAGAAAGGACTAGCGGGAACGACGAGCAGTACTTC. Translated: CASSLERTSGNDEQYF.

This clone was seen repeatedly, ten times or more. This chain links TRBV27 with TRBJ2-7, with 10 bases fitting TRBD2. The CDR3 contains 14 residues. The germline CDR1 and CDR2 sequences are MNHEY and SMNVEV (reference sequence). Trimming cost V 10 bases and J 0 bases; bases outside gene matches: 6. The CDR3 nucleotides are TGTGCCACGGGGTGGACTAGCGGCTCCTACGAGCAGTACTTC. It yields the protein CATGWTSGSYEQYF.

The J gene is TRBJ2-3, the V gene TRBV2; 9 nucleotides line up with TRBD1. Germline values: CDR1 SNHLY, CDR2 FYNNEI. Losses at the gene ends were 1 base for V and 1 base for J; bases not matched to a gene: 0. CDR3 length: 15 residues. The chain's CDR3 is CASSEGTGGTDTQYF. In DNA form, the CDR3 reads TGTGCCAGCAGTGAAGGGACAGGGGGCACAGATACGCAGTATTTT.

A few counts support this clone. A read error may produce the germline difference seen at one junction end. This chain uses TRBV30 with TRBJ2-5; D could derive from TRBD1 or TRBD2 (5 bases each). The CDR3 is made up of 13 amino acids. CDR1 is GTSNPN, CDR2 SVGIG, per germline (reference sequence). This CDR3 reads CAWSPGAEENQYF. The CDR3 DNA sequence: TGTGCCTGGAGTCCTGGGGCGGAGGAGAACCAGTACTTC.

CDR3 sequence: CASSPTGTQTETQYF. CDR3 DNA: TGTGCCAGCTCACCGACAGGGACCCAGACGGAGACCCAGTACTTC. The J gene is TRBJ2-5, the V gene TRBV18; 7 bases line up with TRBD1. Looked up from germline, CDR1 is KGHSH and CDR2 is LQKENI. This CDR3 is 15 amino acids long. V was pared by 3 bases and J by 5 bases, with 9 bases of the junction left unmatched.

The V and J genes are TRBV29-1 and TRBJ2-5; 9 positions agree with TRBD2. The CDR3 totals 16 residues. Germline-derived CDR1 and CDR2 are SQVTM and ANQGSEA. V dropped 4 bases and J dropped 7; count of bases not matched to a gene: 16. CDR3 DNA sequence: TGCAGCGTTGTCTCGGTCGTTAGCGGGGGTTATGTGACCCAGTACTTC. This sequence encodes CSVVSVVSGGYVTQYF.